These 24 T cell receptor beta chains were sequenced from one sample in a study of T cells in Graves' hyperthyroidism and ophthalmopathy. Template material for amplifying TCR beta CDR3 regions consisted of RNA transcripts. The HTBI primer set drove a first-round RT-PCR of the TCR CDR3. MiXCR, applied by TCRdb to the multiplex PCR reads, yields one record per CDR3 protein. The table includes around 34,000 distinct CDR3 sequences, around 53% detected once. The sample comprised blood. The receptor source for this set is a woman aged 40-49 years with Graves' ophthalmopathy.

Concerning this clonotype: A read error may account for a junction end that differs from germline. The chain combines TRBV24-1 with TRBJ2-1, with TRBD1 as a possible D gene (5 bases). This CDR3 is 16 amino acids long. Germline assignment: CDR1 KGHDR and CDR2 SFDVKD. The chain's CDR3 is CDTSDLTVKGTNEQFF. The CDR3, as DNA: TGTGACACCAGTGACCTGACAGTTAAGGGAACCAATGAGCAGTTCTTC.

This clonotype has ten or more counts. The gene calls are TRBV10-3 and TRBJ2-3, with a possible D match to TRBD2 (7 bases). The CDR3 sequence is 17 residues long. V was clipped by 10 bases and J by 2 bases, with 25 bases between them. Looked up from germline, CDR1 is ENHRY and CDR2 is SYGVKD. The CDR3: CATRGGGRGGFTDTQYF. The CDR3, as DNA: TGTGCCACCCGGGGTGGAGGAAGGGGGGGCTTCACAGATACGCAGTATTTT.

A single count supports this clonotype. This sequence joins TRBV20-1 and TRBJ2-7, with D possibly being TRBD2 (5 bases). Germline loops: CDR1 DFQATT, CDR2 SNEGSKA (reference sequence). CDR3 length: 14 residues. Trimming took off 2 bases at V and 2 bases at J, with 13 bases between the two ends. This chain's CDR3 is CSARPAGTAYEQYF. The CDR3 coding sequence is TGCAGTGCTAGACCGGCGGGCACCGCCTACGAGCAGTACTTC.

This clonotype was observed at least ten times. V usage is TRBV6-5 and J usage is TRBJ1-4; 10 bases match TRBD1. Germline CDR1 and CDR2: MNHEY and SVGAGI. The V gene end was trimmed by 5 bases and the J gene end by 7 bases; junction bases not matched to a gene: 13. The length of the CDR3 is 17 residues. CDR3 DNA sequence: TGTGCCAGCAGTACCGGGACAGGGGCAGGGGGAAGTGAAAAACTGTTTTTT. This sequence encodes CASSTGTGAGGSEKLFF.

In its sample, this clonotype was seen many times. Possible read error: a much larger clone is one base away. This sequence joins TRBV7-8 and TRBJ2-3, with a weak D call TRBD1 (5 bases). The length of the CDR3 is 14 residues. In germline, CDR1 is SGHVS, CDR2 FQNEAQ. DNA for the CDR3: TGTGCCAGCAGCCCAACAGGCCGCACAGATACGCGGTATTTT. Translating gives CASSPTGRTDTRYF.

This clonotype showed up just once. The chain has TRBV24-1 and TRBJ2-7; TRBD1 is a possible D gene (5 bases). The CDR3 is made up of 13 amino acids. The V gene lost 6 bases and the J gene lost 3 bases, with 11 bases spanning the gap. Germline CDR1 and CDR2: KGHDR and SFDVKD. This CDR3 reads CATSSDTGYEQYF. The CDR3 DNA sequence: TGTGCCACCAGTTCGGACACCGGCTACGAGCAGTACTTC.

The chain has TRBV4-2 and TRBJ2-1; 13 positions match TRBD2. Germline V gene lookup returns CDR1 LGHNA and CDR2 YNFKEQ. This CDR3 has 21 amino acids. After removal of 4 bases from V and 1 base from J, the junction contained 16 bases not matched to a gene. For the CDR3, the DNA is TGTGCCAGCAGCCGAAGTCCCGGGACAGGGACTAGCGGGGTTTCCTACAATGAGCAGTTCTTC. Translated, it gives CASSRSPGTGTSGVSYNEQFF.

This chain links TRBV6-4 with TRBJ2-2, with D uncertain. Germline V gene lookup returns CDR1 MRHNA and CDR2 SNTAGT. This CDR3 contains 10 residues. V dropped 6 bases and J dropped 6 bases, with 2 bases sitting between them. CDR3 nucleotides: TGTGCCAGCAGGTCCGGGGAGCTGTTTTTT. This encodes CASRSGELFF.

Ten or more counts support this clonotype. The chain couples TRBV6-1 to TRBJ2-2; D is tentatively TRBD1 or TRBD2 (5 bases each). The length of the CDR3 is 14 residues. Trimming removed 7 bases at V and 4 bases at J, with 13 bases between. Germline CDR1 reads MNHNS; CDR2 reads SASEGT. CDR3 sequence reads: CASNRDPLTGELFF. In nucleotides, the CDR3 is TGTGCCAGCAATAGGGACCCTCTCACCGGGGAGCTGTTTTTT.

This chain's CDR3 is CSARQGNNQPQHF. The DNA for the CDR3 is TGCAGTGCGAGACAGGGGAACAATCAGCCCCAGCATTTT. This sequence joins TRBV20-1 and TRBJ1-5; 8 nucleotides align to TRBD1. Germline-derived CDR1 and CDR2 are DFQATT and SNEGSKA (reference sequence). The trim removed 6 bases at V and 3 bases at J, leaving 4 bases unmatched. This CDR3 contains 13 residues.

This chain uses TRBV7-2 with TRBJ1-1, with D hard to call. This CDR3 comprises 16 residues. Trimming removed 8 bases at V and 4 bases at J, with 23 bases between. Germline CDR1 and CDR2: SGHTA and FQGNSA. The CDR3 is CASRLEAGGSITEAFF. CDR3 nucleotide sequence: TGTGCCAGCCGTCTTGAGGCGGGAGGGAGTATCACTGAAGCTTTCTTT.

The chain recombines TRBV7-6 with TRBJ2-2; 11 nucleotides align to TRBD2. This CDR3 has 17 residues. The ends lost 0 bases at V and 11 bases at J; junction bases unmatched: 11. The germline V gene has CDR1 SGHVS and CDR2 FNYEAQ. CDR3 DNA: TGTGCCAGCAGCTTAGCCCCGCTAGCGGGAGGCTACAATGAGCTGTTTTTT. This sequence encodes CASSLAPLAGGYNELFF.

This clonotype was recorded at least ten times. The CDR3 DNA sequence: TGTGCCAGCAGTTTATGGGGCGGGAGCAGTGAGACCCAGTACTTC. Protein: CASSLWGGSSETQYF. The chain joins TRBV28 to TRBJ2-5; 7 bases line up with TRBD2. The V gene's germline CDR1 is MDHEN and CDR2 SYDVKM. There are 15 residues in the CDR3. V dropped 0 bases and J dropped 5; count of bases not matched to a gene: 6.

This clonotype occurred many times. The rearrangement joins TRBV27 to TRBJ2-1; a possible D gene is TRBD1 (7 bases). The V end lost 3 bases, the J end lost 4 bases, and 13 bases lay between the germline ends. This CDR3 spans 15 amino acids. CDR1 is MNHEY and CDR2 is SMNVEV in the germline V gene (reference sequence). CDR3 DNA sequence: TGTGCCAGCAGTTTGGGCGGGACAGTATACAATGAGCAGTTCTTC. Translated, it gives CASSLGGTVYNEQFF.

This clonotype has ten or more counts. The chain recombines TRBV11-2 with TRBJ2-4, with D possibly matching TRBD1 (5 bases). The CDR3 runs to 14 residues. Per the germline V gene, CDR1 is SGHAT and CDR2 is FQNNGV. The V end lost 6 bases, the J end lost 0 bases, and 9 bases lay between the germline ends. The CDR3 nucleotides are TGTGCCAGCAGGACAGAAGTAGCCAAAAACATTCAGTACTTC. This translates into CASRTEVAKNIQYF.

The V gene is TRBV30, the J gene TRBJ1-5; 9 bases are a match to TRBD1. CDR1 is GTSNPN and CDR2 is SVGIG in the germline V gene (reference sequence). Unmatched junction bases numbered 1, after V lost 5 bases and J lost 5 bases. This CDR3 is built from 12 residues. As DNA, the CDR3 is TGTGCCTGGGACAGGGGGGATCAGCCCCAGCATTTT. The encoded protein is CAWDRGDQPQHF.

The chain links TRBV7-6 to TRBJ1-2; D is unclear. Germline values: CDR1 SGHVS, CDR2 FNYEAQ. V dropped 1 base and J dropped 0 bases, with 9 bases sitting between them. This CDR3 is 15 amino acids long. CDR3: CASSLGGSPNYGYTF. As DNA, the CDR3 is TGTGCCAGCAGCTTAGGGGGTTCCCCTAACTATGGCTACACCTTC. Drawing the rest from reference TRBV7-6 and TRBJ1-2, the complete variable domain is GAGVSQSPRYKVTKRGQDVALRCDPISGHVSLYWYRQALGQGPEFLTYFNYEAQQDKSGLPNDRFSAERPEGSISTLTIQRTEQRDSAMYRCASSLGGSPNYGYTFGSGTRLTVV.

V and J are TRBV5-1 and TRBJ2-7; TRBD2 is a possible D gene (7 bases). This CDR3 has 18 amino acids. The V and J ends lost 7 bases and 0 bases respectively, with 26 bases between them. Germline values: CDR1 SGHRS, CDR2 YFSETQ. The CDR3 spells CASDSGGRTGGNSYEQYF. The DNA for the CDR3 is TGCGCCAGCGACAGTGGGGGAAGGACGGGGGGCAACTCCTACGAGCAGTACTTC.

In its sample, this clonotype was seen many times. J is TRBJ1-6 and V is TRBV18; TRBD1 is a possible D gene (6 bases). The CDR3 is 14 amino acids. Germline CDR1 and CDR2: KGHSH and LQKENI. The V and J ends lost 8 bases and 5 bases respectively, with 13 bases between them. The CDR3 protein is CASKQRTDNSPLHF. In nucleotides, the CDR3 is TGTGCCAGCAAACAGAGGACAGATAATTCACCCCTCCACTTT.

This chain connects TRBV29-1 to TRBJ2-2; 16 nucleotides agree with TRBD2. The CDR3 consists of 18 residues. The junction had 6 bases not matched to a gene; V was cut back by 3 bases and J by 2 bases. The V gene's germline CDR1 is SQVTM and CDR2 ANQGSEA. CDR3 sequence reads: CSVDLGTSGGANTGELFF. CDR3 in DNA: TGCAGCGTTGATCTTGGGACTAGCGGGGGGGCCAACACCGGGGAGCTGTTTTTT.

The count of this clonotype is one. Here the CDR3 reads CASRKRGGGAGQPQHF. The CDR3 DNA sequence: TGTGCCAGCAGAAAAAGGGGGGGGGGCGCAGGTCAGCCCCAGCATTTT. This chain links TRBV2 with TRBJ1-5; TRBD1 might be the D (6 bases). Trimming removed 6 bases at V and 6 bases at J, with 21 bases between. This CDR3 is 16 amino acids long. From germline, CDR1 is SNHLY and CDR2 FYNNEI.

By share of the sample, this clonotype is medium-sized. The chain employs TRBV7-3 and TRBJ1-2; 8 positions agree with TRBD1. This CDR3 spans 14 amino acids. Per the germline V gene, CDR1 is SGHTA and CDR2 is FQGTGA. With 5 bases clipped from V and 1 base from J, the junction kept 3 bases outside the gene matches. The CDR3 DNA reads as TGTGCCAGCAGCATGACAGGGGATAACTATGGCTACACCTTC. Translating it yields CASSMTGDNYGYTF.

The CDR3 loop is CSVAEGVQETQYF. CDR3 nucleotides: TGCAGCGTTGCCGAGGGCGTCCAAGAGACCCAGTACTTC. This chain joins TRBV29-1 and TRBJ2-5; D is perhaps TRBD2 (5 bases). Trimming removed 4 bases from V and 1 base from J, with 10 bases in between. The CDR3 is 13 residues long. CDR1 SQVTM and CDR2 ANQGSEA come from the germline V gene.

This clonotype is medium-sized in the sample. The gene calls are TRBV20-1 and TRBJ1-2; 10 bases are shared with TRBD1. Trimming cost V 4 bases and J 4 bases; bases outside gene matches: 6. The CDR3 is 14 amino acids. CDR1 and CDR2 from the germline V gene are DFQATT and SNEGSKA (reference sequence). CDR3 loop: CSATRQGAIYGYTF. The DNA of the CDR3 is TGCAGTGCTACTCGACAGGGGGCGATCTATGGCTACACCTTC.